These T cell receptor beta chains were read from a single sample in a study of early T cells in non-severe SARS-CoV-2 infection. TCRdb processed the 5' RACE reads anew with MiXCR; each CDR3 protein has one entry. The sample lists tens of thousands of distinct CDR3 sequences, about an eighth occurring once. Sequencing input: whole blood. The receptor set was obtained from an adult who was a healthcare worker with PCR-confirmed SARS-CoV-2 infection or an uninfected control (not recorded which). The CDR3 runs from the conserved cysteine through the conserved F or W. A D gene is named only where the DNA matches it firmly. The size field is filled for only some rows; it gives once, few, many or a size class.

v_gene: TRBV7-6
j_gene: TRBJ2-5
len: 15
d_gene: TRBD2
abundance: few
CDR3nt: TGTGCCAGCACCTCACGGACTAGCGGGAGTGAGACCCAGTACTTC
CDR3aa: CASTSRTSGSETQYF

v_gene: TRBV7-8
j_gene: TRBJ2-1
len: 15
d_gene: TRBD2
abundance: few
CDR3nt: TGTGCCAGCAGCCGGGGACTAGCCGACATCAATGAGCAGTTCTTC
CDR3aa: CASSRGLADINEQFF

v_gene: TRBV6-5
j_gene: TRBJ1-4
len: 16
d_gene: NA
abundance: many
CDR3nt: TGTGCCAGCAGTAGAACCACTCGCGGTCGTGGTGAAAAACTGTTTTTT
CDR3aa: CASSRTTRGRGEKLFF

v_gene: TRBV12-2
j_gene: TRBJ1-1
len: 15
d_gene: NA
abundance: many
CDR3nt: TGTGCAAGTCGCCCCGGGACCGGGATGCCCACTGAAGCTTTCTTT
CDR3aa: CASRPGTGMPTEAFF

v_gene: TRBV29-1
j_gene: TRBJ2-7
len: 12
d_gene: NA
abundance: NA
CDR3nt: TGCAGCGTTGAGGGCAGCACCTACGAGCAGTACTTC
CDR3aa: CSVEGSTYEQYF

v_gene: TRBV19
j_gene: TRBJ1-5
len: 14
d_gene: TRBD1
abundance: once
CDR3nt: TGTGCCAGTAGCCAAACAGGGGGCGGTCAGCCCCAGCATTTT
CDR3aa: CASSQTGGGQPQHF

v_gene: TRBV4-1
j_gene: TRBJ2-7
len: 12
d_gene: NA
abundance: once
CDR3nt: TGCGCCAGCAGCCAAGATACCTACGAGCAGTACTTC
CDR3aa: CASSQDTYEQYF

v_gene: TRBV9
j_gene: TRBJ2-1
len: 14
d_gene: TRBD2
abundance: few
CDR3nt: TGTGCCAGCAGCGTAGAGGCTAGCGGGACTGAGCAGTTCTTC
CDR3aa: CASSVEASGTEQFF

v_gene: TRBV21-1
j_gene: TRBJ1-1
len: 17
d_gene: NA
abundance: few
CDR3nt: TGTGCCAGCAGCAAAGCAGGGACAACCGCGGGGAGCACTGAAGCTTTCTTT
CDR3aa: CASSKAGTTAGSTEAFF

v_gene: TRBV19
j_gene: TRBJ2-3
len: 14
d_gene: TRBD2
abundance: few
CDR3nt: TGTGCCAGTAGGGCGGGAGGGCCGCCAGATACGCAGTATTTT
CDR3aa: CASRAGGPPDTQYF

v_gene: TRBV7-3
j_gene: TRBJ2-1
len: 18
d_gene: TRBD2
abundance: few
CDR3nt: TGTGCCAGCAGCCGTAGGCTAGCGGGGACGGGAGGCTACAATGAGCAGTTCTTC
CDR3aa: CASSRRLAGTGGYNEQFF

v_gene: TRBV6-2/TRBV6-3
j_gene: TRBJ2-3
len: 16
d_gene: TRBD1
abundance: few
CDR3nt: TGTGCCAGCAGTCCCGGACAGGGACCTAACACAGATACGCAGTATTTT
CDR3aa: CASSPGQGPNTDTQYF

v_gene: TRBV29-1
j_gene: TRBJ1-1
len: 14
d_gene: NA
abundance: few
CDR3nt: TGCAGCGTTGCTTTGATGGGGTCGTCGACTGAAGCTTTCTTT
CDR3aa: CSVALMGSSTEAFF

v_gene: TRBV29-1
j_gene: TRBJ1-1
len: 17
d_gene: NA
abundance: NA
CDR3nt: TGCAGCGTCCCTGCGGCAGGGAAGCTATTCATGAACACTGAAGCTTTCTTT
CDR3aa: CSVPAAGKLFMNTEAFF

v_gene: TRBV20-1
j_gene: TRBJ2-3
len: 14
d_gene: NA
abundance: few
CDR3nt: TGCAGTGCTGGGACGACACCTAGCACAGATACGCAGTATTTT
CDR3aa: CSAGTTPSTDTQYF

v_gene: TRBV29-1
j_gene: TRBJ1-5
len: 14
d_gene: TRBD1
abundance: few
CDR3nt: TGCAGCGCTACGACAGGGGTTGACAATCAGCCCCAGCATTTT
CDR3aa: CSATTGVDNQPQHF

v_gene: TRBV11-2
j_gene: TRBJ2-1
len: 18
d_gene: TRBD2
abundance: few
CDR3nt: TGTGCCAGCAGCTTATATAGACTAGCGGGAGGGCCGGTGGGTGAGCAGTTCTTC
CDR3aa: CASSLYRLAGGPVGEQFF

v_gene: TRBV12-3/TRBV12-4
j_gene: TRBJ1-3
len: 14
d_gene: NA
abundance: few
CDR3nt: TGTGCCAGCAGGGCCGAGGCGGCTGGAAACACCATATATTTT
CDR3aa: CASRAEAAGNTIYF

v_gene: TRBV7-9
j_gene: TRBJ1-5
len: 17
d_gene: NA
abundance: few
CDR3nt: TGTGCCAGCAGCTCAGAGGAAGGAGTAGGGGATAATCAGCCCCAGCATTTT
CDR3aa: CASSSEEGVGDNQPQHF

v_gene: TRBV20-1
j_gene: TRBJ2-7
len: 11
d_gene: NA
abundance: few
CDR3nt: TGCAGTGCTTTGATCGGGTTCGAGCAGTACTTC
CDR3aa: CSALIGFEQYF

v_gene: TRBV5-6
j_gene: TRBJ2-1
len: 14
d_gene: NA
abundance: few
CDR3nt: TGTGCCAGCACCCAAACTTCATCCTACAATGAGCAGTTCTTC
CDR3aa: CASTQTSSYNEQFF

v_gene: TRBV24-1
j_gene: TRBJ2-7
len: 12
d_gene: TRBD1
abundance: few
CDR3nt: TGTGCCACCAGTGCTACAGGGGACGAGCAGTACTTC
CDR3aa: CATSATGDEQYF

v_gene: TRBV9
j_gene: TRBJ1-2
len: 11
d_gene: NA
abundance: NA
CDR3nt: TGTGCCAGCAGCGCGGGCTCCGGCTACACCTTC
CDR3aa: CASSAGSGYTF

v_gene: TRBV6-1
j_gene: TRBJ2-1
len: 15
d_gene: NA
abundance: few
CDR3nt: TGTGCCAGCGTCGGGGGAACGTTTCTCTACAATGAGCAGTTCTTC
CDR3aa: CASVGGTFLYNEQFF

v_gene: TRBV12-2
j_gene: TRBJ1-4
len: 16
d_gene: NA
abundance: NA
CDR3nt: TGTGCAAGTCGCTTAGATCGGGGGGCGGCTAATGAAAAACTGTTTTTT
CDR3aa: CASRLDRGAANEKLFF

v_gene: TRBV7-9
j_gene: TRBJ1-1
len: 14
d_gene: NA
abundance: few
CDR3nt: TGTGCCAGCAGCTTAGTCGACAGTTACACTGAAGCTTTCTTT
CDR3aa: CASSLVDSYTEAFF

v_gene: TRBV5-8
j_gene: TRBJ1-2
len: 13
d_gene: NA
abundance: NA
CDR3nt: TGTGCCAGCAGCCTTTTGAATAACTATGGCTACACCTTC
CDR3aa: CASSLLNNYGYTF

v_gene: TRBV20-1
j_gene: TRBJ2-1
len: 14
d_gene: TRBD2
abundance: few
CDR3nt: TGCAGTGCCAGTACTGTGGCTAGCGGGTATGAGCAGTTCTTC
CDR3aa: CSASTVASGYEQFF

v_gene: TRBV27
j_gene: TRBJ2-7
len: 14
d_gene: TRBD2
abundance: few
CDR3nt: TGTGCCAGCAGTTCCTGGGGGGGCTCCTACGAGCAGTACTTC
CDR3aa: CASSSWGGSYEQYF

v_gene: TRBV30
j_gene: TRBJ2-3
len: 17
d_gene: NA
abundance: few
CDR3nt: TGTGCCTGTCTTGGGGGACGAGGCGGGGTTAGCACAGATACGCAGTATTTT
CDR3aa: CACLGGRGGVSTDTQYF

v_gene: TRBV7-2
j_gene: TRBJ1-5
len: 13
d_gene: NA
abundance: NA
CDR3nt: TGTGGCAGCAGCTTGAGGGGCAATCAGCCCCAGCATTTT
CDR3aa: CGSSLRGNQPQHF

v_gene: TRBV19
j_gene: TRBJ2-7
len: 15
d_gene: TRBD2
abundance: NA
CDR3nt: TGTGCCAGTTCCTCAAGACTAGCTCCCTCCTACGAGCAGTACTTC
CDR3aa: CASSSRLAPSYEQYF

v_gene: TRBV25-1
j_gene: TRBJ2-7
len: 12
d_gene: TRBD2
abundance: many
CDR3nt: TGTGCCAGCGGGGCGGGAGCCTACGAGCAGTACTTC
CDR3aa: CASGAGAYEQYF

v_gene: TRBV4-1
j_gene: TRBJ2-7
len: 14
d_gene: NA
abundance: few
CDR3nt: TGCGCCAGCAGCCAAGATCCGGCCCCCTACGAGCAGTACTTC
CDR3aa: CASSQDPAPYEQYF

v_gene: TRBV18
j_gene: TRBJ1-1
len: 12
d_gene: TRBD1
abundance: NA
CDR3nt: TGTGCCAGCTCAATTAACAGGGGGGGAGCTTTCTTT
CDR3aa: CASSINRGGAFF

v_gene: TRBV6-5
j_gene: TRBJ1-2
len: 14
d_gene: NA
abundance: NA
CDR3nt: TGTGCCAGCACCAAATCGGGACACCTCTATGGCTACACCTTC
CDR3aa: CASTKSGHLYGYTF

v_gene: TRBV28
j_gene: TRBJ1-4
len: 14
d_gene: TRBD1
abundance: once
CDR3nt: TGTGCCAGCACCAGGACAGGACTTGAGGAAAAACTGTTTTTT
CDR3aa: CASTRTGLEEKLFF

v_gene: TRBV6-5
j_gene: TRBJ1-2
len: 15
d_gene: NA
abundance: NA
CDR3nt: TGTGCCAGCAGTCGGACAGAGAAATCCACTAGTGACTACACCTTC
CDR3aa: CASSRTEKSTSDYTF

v_gene: TRBV28
j_gene: TRBJ2-5
len: 14
d_gene: TRBD1
abundance: NA
CDR3nt: TGTGCCAGCAGTGGACGGGGACAGGACGAGACCCAGTACTTC
CDR3aa: CASSGRGQDETQYF

v_gene: TRBV20-1
j_gene: TRBJ1-5
len: 15
d_gene: TRBD1
abundance: many
CDR3nt: TGCAGTGCTACATTGACAGGGGGAAGCAATCAGCCCCAGCATTTT
CDR3aa: CSATLTGGSNQPQHF

v_gene: TRBV5-1
j_gene: TRBJ1-1
len: 14
d_gene: NA
abundance: many
CDR3nt: TGCGCCAGCAGCTCAGAGACACCGAACACTGAAGCTTTCTTT
CDR3aa: CASSSETPNTEAFF

v_gene: TRBV10-1
j_gene: TRBJ2-2
len: 14
d_gene: NA
abundance: few
CDR3nt: TGCGCCAGCGGGATTGGCAGGGGCACCGGGGAGCTGTTTTTT
CDR3aa: CASGIGRGTGELFF

v_gene: TRBV5-1
j_gene: TRBJ2-6
len: 16
d_gene: TRBD1
abundance: many
CDR3nt: TGCGCCAGCAGCTATGGACAGGGGGCCGGGGCCAACGTCCTGACTTTC
CDR3aa: CASSYGQGAGANVLTF

v_gene: TRBV18
j_gene: TRBJ2-7
len: 14
d_gene: NA
abundance: many
CDR3nt: TGTGCCAGCTCTCTCCTTGTGGGCGCCTACGAGCAGTACTTC
CDR3aa: CASSLLVGAYEQYF

v_gene: TRBV4-2
j_gene: TRBJ2-7
len: 15
d_gene: NA
abundance: NA
CDR3nt: TGTGCCAGCAGCCAAACGTTGGTAGAGACCTACGAGCAGTACTTC
CDR3aa: CASSQTLVETYEQYF

v_gene: TRBV27
j_gene: TRBJ1-5
len: 15
d_gene: NA
abundance: many
CDR3nt: TGTGCCAGCAGTTTAGGGCAGGGTGCGGATCAGCCCCAGCATTTT
CDR3aa: CASSLGQGADQPQHF